One sample yielded the 24 T cell receptor beta chains listed below, sequenced in a study of cytomegalovirus exposure and HLA in healthy donors. PCR amplification relied on 60 Vbeta primers (plus 13 Jbeta primers). The method was immunoSEQ multiplex PCR; TCRdb's version includes in-frame clones alone and lacks a portion of them. This table holds some 130,000 clones, about 60% found once. Sequences were obtained from PBMCs. The receptors shown here come from a man aged 35-49 years in good health and CMV-seropositive.

Only a few counts were recorded for this clone. This chain uses TRBV6-5 with TRBJ2-7; 9 bases line up with TRBD1. This CDR3 comprises 14 residues. Germline lookup yields CDR1 MNHEY and CDR2 SVGAGI. V was pared by 6 bases and J by 3 bases, with 6 bases of the junction left unmatched. The CDR3 spells CASRGDRDYYEQYF. In DNA, the CDR3 is TGTGCCAGCAGGGGGGACAGGGATTACTACGAGCAGTACTTC.

This clone was seen a few times. This rearrangement joins TRBV7-9 to TRBJ2-2, with unresolved D. V lost 3 bases and J lost 5, with 13 bases in between. The CDR3 is 15 amino acids. Germline V lookup: CDR1 SEHNR, CDR2 FQNEAQ (reference sequence). CDR3 bases: TGTGCCAGCAGCTTCGGTAGACTTGGGACCGGGGAGCTGTTTTTT. Protein: CASSFGRLGTGELFF.

The chain uses TRBV19 and TRBJ2-1, with 11 bases identical to TRBD2. Germline trimming cut 6 bases from V and 7 bases from J; bases unmatched to any gene: 8. Germline assignment: CDR1 LNHDA and CDR2 SQIVND (reference sequence). This CDR3 is 15 amino acids long. Here the CDR3 DNA reads TGTGCCAGTAGCTGGGGTAGCGGGGGGGTGAATGAGCAGTTCTTC. Translated, it gives CASSWGSGGVNEQFF.

In its sample, this clone was seen a few times. The V and J genes are TRBV27 and TRBJ1-1, with TRBD1 as a possible D gene (6 bases). V was pared by 3 bases and J by 5 bases, with 16 bases between. There are 15 residues in the CDR3. Per germline, CDR1 MNHEY and CDR2 SMNVEV (reference sequence). The chain's CDR3 is CASSFTPTGPTEAFF. The CDR3 DNA is TGTGCCAGCAGTTTTACCCCGACAGGACCAACTGAAGCTTTCTTT.

There are a few counts of this clone. The chain combines TRBV5-6 with TRBJ1-5, with 7 bases identical to TRBD1. V gave up 0 bases and J gave up 6 bases; unmatched junction bases: 3. This CDR3 is built from 14 residues. CDR1 SGHDT and CDR2 YYEEEE come from the germline V gene. The CDR3 coding sequence is TGTGCCAGCAGCTTGGTAGGGGGCGGTCAGCCCCAGCATTTT. This codes for CASSLVGGGQPQHF.

This chain links TRBV4-2 with TRBJ1-2; 11 nucleotides line up with TRBD1. The length of the CDR3 is 14 residues. The V gene's germline CDR1 is LGHNA and CDR2 YNFKEQ. V gave up 4 bases and J gave up 7 bases; unmatched junction bases: 5. The chain's CDR3 is CASSPGQGACGYTF. In DNA form, the CDR3 reads TGTGCCAGCAGCCCCGGACAGGGGGCGTGTGGCTACACCTTC.

This chain connects TRBV5-4 to TRBJ2-1; 11 nucleotides match TRBD2. The V and J ends lost 0 bases and 3 bases, in that order; junction bases with no gene match: 8. There are 18 residues in the CDR3. Germline CDR1 reads SGHNT; CDR2 reads YYREEE (reference sequence). CDR3 amino acids: CASSLGTSGSRLYNEQFF. CDR3 nucleotides: TGTGCCAGCAGCTTGGGAACTAGCGGGAGTAGGCTCTACAATGAGCAGTTCTTC.

The chain recombines TRBV2 with TRBJ1-1; a weak D match, TRBD1 (5 bases). Germline assignment: CDR1 SNHLY and CDR2 FYNNEI. This CDR3 is built from 12 residues. V was clipped by 4 bases and J by 4 bases, with 7 bases between them. The CDR3 spells CASSGRGTEAFF. The CDR3 DNA is TGTGCCAGCAGTGGGAGGGGCACTGAAGCTTTCTTT.

The rearrangement uses TRBV11-1 and TRBJ1-1; D gene uncertain. Germline CDR1 and CDR2: SGHAT and FQDESV (reference sequence). V lost 2 bases to trimming and J lost 4 bases, with 5 bases between them. This CDR3 has 12 amino acids. The CDR3, as DNA: TGTGCCAGCAGCTTATCATCCACTGAAGCTTTCTTT. Translating gives CASSLSSTEAFF.

The count of this clone is one. The chain joins TRBV7-8 to TRBJ1-2; D is uncertain. CDR1 is SGHVS, CDR2 FQNEAQ, per germline. Between the trimmed V and J ends, which lost 1 base and 4 bases, there was a span of 13 bases. The CDR3 is 15 residues long. Written as DNA, the CDR3 is TGTGCCAGCAGCTTAGTTTCCGGGAGTTCCTATGGCTACACCTTC. Amino acids: CASSLVSGSSYGYTF.

The rearrangement uses TRBV28 and TRBJ2-1; 10 bases agree with TRBD1. The CDR3 runs to 16 residues. The germline gives CDR1 MDHEN, CDR2 SYDVKM. The J segment lost 8 bases and the V segment lost 3 bases, leaving 10 bases of the junction unmatched. Here the CDR3 DNA reads TGTGCCAGCAGTTTTCCCGGGACAGGGGCCTTCCATGAGCAGTTCTTC. Protein: CASSFPGTGAFHEQFF.

The J gene is TRBJ2-7, the V gene TRBV19; TRBD1 aligns across 8 bases. Germline CDR1 reads LNHDA; CDR2 reads SQIVND (reference sequence). V lost 7 bases, J lost 5 bases, and 7 bases stayed unmatched. CDR3 size: 13 residues. CDR3 amino acids: CASTWTGSDEQYF. The CDR3 coding sequence is TGTGCCAGTACCTGGACAGGGTCTGACGAGCAGTACTTC.

This clone has only a few counts. The chain combines TRBV18 with TRBJ1-4; TRBD1 is a possible D gene (6 bases). The CDR3 runs 15 residues. V shed 3 bases and J shed 5 bases, with 13 bases lying between them. Germline assignment: CDR1 KGHSH and CDR2 LQKENI. As DNA, the CDR3 is TGTGCCAGCTCACCTATTGAAAGGGGGAATGAAAAACTGTTTTTT. Amino acid sequence: CASSPIERGNEKLFF.

The chain carries TRBV7-9 and TRBJ2-3; D gene unclear. This CDR3 has 12 amino acids. Trimming stripped 5 bases from V and 6 bases from J, with 9 bases between. CDR1 is SEHNR and CDR2 is FQNEAQ in the germline V gene (reference sequence). CDR3 amino acids: CASSPLSDTQYF. As DNA, the CDR3 is TGTGCCAGCAGCCCCCTATCCGATACGCAGTATTTT.

V and J are TRBV19 and TRBJ2-7; TRBD2 might be the D (6 bases). This CDR3 spans 15 amino acids. Trimming pared 10 bases from V and 0 bases from J, leaving 19 bases between. Germline values: CDR1 LNHDA, CDR2 SQIVND (reference sequence). Here the CDR3 reads CATAWVLAPSYEQYF. CDR3 nucleotides: TGTGCCACCGCCTGGGTGCTAGCGCCCTCCTACGAGCAGTACTTC.

This clone was counted only a few times. The gene calls are TRBV30 and TRBJ1-3; 8 bases map to TRBD1. Germline V gene lookup returns CDR1 GTSNPN and CDR2 SVGIG (reference sequence). CDR3 length equals 13 residues. V was clipped by 4 bases and J by 2 bases; unmatched bases: 1. CDR3: CAWTGGPGNTIYF. The CDR3 bases are TGTGCCTGGACAGGGGGCCCTGGAAACACCATATATTTT.

V is TRBV2 and J is TRBJ2-1, with 10 bases that match TRBD2. V lost 7 bases and J lost 1; bases outside the gene matches: 7. Germline V gives CDR1 SNHLY, CDR2 FYNNEI. This CDR3 comprises 16 residues. The CDR3 spells CASNLSGRTSYNEQFF. Here the CDR3 DNA reads TGTGCCAGCAACCTTAGCGGGAGGACATCCTACAATGAGCAGTTCTTC.

Remarks on this clone: This sample also contains other DNA sequences that code for the same CDR3. The chain links TRBV28 to TRBJ2-7; a weak D match, TRBD2 (5 bases). Germline V gives CDR1 MDHEN, CDR2 SYDVKM. This CDR3 has 13 residues. Trimming removed 6 bases from V and 5 bases from J, with 14 bases in between. CDR3 in DNA: TGTGCCAGCAGCAGTGGGAGCGACGACGAGCAGTACTTC. Protein product: CASSSGSDDEQYF. The variable domain in full, with the rest retrieved from reference TRBV28 and TRBJ2-7, is DVKVTQSSRYLVKRTGEKVFLECVQDMDHENMFWYRQDPGLGLRLIYFSYDVKMKEKGDIPEGYSVSREKKERFSLILESASTNQTSMYLCASSSGSDDEQYFGPGTRLTVT.

This chain links TRBV5-4 with TRBJ2-4; TRBD1 agrees at 8 bases. CDR1 and CDR2 (germline): SGHNT, YYREEE (reference sequence). The CDR3 totals 16 residues. With V trimmed by 4 bases and J by 2 bases, 8 bases remained unmatched. The CDR3 loop reads CASSVSGQAPKNIQYF. In DNA form, the CDR3 reads TGTGCCAGCAGCGTGTCGGGACAGGCTCCCAAAAACATTCAGTACTTC.

The V call is TRBV11-2, the J call TRBJ2-5; tentative D call: TRBD2 (5 bases). The CDR3 spans 13 residues. Germline CDR1 SGHAT, CDR2 FQNNGV. The V end was cut by 8 bases, the J end by 5 bases, with 15 bases between. The CDR3 sequence: CASDDRGAETQYF. CDR3 nucleotides: TGTGCCAGCGACGATCGGGGAGCGGAGACCCAGTACTTC.

The CDR3 nucleotides read TGCGCCAGCAGCCGCCAAGGTGGGGCCAGCTCTGGAAACACCATATATTTT. Amino acid sequence: CASSRQGGASSGNTIYF. This chain connects TRBV5-1 to TRBJ1-3; a possible D gene is TRBD1 (5 bases). Per germline, CDR1 SGHRS and CDR2 YFSETQ. Trimming stripped 4 bases from V and 0 bases from J, with 17 bases between. The CDR3 has 17 residues.

This clone has a handful of counts. The chain is built from TRBV6-6 and TRBJ2-7; perhaps TRBD1 as D (6 bases). Germline lookup yields CDR1 MNHNY and CDR2 SVGAGI (reference sequence). The CDR3 has 15 residues. Trimming left V 2 bases short and J 4 bases short, with 15 bases between. CDR3 DNA sequence: TGTGCCAGCAGTTACGGGGGCGTCCCGGAGTACGAGCAGTACTTC. Its protein product is CASSYGGVPEYEQYF.

This clone was counted a few times. The V gene is TRBV4-1, the J gene TRBJ2-5; 10 nucleotides agree with TRBD1. Losses at the gene ends were 3 bases for V and 5 bases for J; bases not matched to a gene: 12. There are 17 residues in the CDR3. Germline V gene sequence: CDR1 MGHRA, CDR2 YSYEKL. This chain's CDR3 is CASSHDPGQGISETQYF. The CDR3 region has the DNA TGCGCCAGCAGCCATGATCCGGGACAGGGGATATCGGAGACCCAGTACTTC.

A few counts support this clone. The chain recombines TRBV6-5 with TRBJ2-3; D is ambiguous. The CDR3 loop spans 15 amino acids. Germline CDR1 MNHEY, CDR2 SVGAGI. V was pared by 2 bases and J by 0 bases, with 9 bases between. CDR3: CASSYVATSTDTQYF. CDR3 DNA sequence: TGTGCCAGCAGTTACGTCGCTACTAGCACAGATACGCAGTATTTT.